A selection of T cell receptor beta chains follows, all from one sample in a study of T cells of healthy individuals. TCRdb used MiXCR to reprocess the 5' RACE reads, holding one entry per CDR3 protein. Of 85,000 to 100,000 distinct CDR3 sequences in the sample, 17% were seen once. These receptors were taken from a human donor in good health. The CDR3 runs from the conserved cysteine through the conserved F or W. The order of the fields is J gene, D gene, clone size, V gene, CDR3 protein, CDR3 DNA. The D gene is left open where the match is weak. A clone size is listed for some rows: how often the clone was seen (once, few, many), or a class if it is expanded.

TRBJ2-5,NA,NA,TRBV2,CASSVEGVETQYF,TGTGCCAGCAGTGTCGAGGGTGTAGAGACCCAGTACTTC
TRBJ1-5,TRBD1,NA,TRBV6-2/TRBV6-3,CASTHSSRNRGYQPQHF,TGTGCCAGCACCCACTCGAGCCGGAACAGGGGCTATCAGCCCCAGCATTTT
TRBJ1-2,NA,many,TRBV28,CASSPDSYGYTF,TGTGCCAGCAGCCCCGACAGCTATGGCTACACCTTC
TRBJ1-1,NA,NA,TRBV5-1,CASSLAADREAFF,TGCGCCAGCAGCTTGGCCGCTGACAGGGAAGCTTTCTTT
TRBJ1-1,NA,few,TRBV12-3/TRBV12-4,CASSLDRVFAEAFF,TGTGCCAGCAGTTTAGACAGGGTTTTCGCTGAAGCTTTCTTT
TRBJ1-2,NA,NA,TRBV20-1,CSASLFPPGVNGYTF,TGCAGTGCTAGCCTCTTTCCCCCCGGGGTTAATGGCTACACCTTC
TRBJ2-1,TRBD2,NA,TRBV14,CASSQRGLAAYNEQFF,TGTGCCAGCAGCCAACGCGGACTAGCGGCTTACAATGAGCAGTTCTTC
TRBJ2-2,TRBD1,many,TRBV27,CASSRQGENTGELFF,TGTGCCAGCAGTAGACAGGGTGAGAACACCGGGGAGCTGTTTTTT
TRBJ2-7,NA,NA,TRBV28,CATQDRYEQYF,TGTGCCACCCAGGACAGATACGAGCAGTACTTC
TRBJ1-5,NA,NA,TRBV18,CASSPGESGGPQHF,TGTGCCAGCTCACCAGGGGAGTCGGGCGGGCCCCAGCATTTT
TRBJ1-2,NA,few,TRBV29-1,CSVEPQWHYGYTF,TGCAGCGTTGAACCCCAGTGGCACTATGGCTACACCTTC
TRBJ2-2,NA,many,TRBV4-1,CASSPTEVTGELFF,TGCGCCAGCAGCCCCACAGAGGTCACCGGGGAGCTGTTTTTT
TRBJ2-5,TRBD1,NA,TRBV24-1,CATSDWGQGAEETQYF,TGTGCCACCAGTGATTGGGGACAGGGGGCAGAAGAGACCCAGTACTTC
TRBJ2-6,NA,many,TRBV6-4,CASSLGNSGANVLTF,TGTGCCAGCAGTCTCGGAAACTCTGGGGCCAACGTCCTGACTTTC
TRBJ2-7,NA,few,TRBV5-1,CASSEQGTSYEQYF,TGCGCCAGCAGCGAACAGGGGACTTCCTACGAGCAGTACTTC
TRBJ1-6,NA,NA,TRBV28,CASSILRYNSPLHF,TGTGCCAGCAGTATTCTCAGGTATAATTCACCCCTCCACTTT
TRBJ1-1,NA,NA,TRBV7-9,CASSKGQYPSSEAFF,TGTGCCAGCAGCAAAGGACAGTATCCTTCCTCTGAAGCTTTCTTT
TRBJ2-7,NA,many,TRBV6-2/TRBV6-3,CASSYTGPYEQYF,TGTGCCAGCAGTTACACCGGGCCCTACGAGCAGTACTTC
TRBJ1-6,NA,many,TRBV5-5,CASSLDVDNSPLHF,TGTGCCAGCAGCTTGGACGTGGATAATTCACCCCTCCACTTT
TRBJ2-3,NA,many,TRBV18,CASSPPSAGTDTQYF,TGTGCCAGCTCACCACCGAGCGCTGGGACAGATACGCAGTATTTT
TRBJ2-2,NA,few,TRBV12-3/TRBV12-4,CASSLHNTGELFF,TGTGCCAGCAGTTTGCACAACACCGGGGAGCTGTTTTTT
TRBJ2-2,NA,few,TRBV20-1,CSARSTDSGELFF,TGCAGTGCTAGAAGCACGGATAGCGGGGAGCTGTTTTTT
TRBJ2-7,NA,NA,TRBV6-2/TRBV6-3,CASSYGQSYEQYF,TGTGCCAGCAGTTATGGGCAGAGCTACGAGCAGTACTTC
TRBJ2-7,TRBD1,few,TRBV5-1,CASSYNRQGHYEQYF,TGCGCCAGCAGCTACAATCGACAGGGACACTACGAGCAGTACTTC
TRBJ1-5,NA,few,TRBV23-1,CASSPWKTENYHQPQHF,TGCGCCAGCAGCCCTTGGAAGACGGAGAATTACCATCAGCCCCAGCATTTT
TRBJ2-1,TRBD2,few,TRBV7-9,CASSPPGGRALYEQFF,TGTGCCAGCTCTCCGCCGGGCGGGAGGGCCTTGTATGAGCAGTTCTTC
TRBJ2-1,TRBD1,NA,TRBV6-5,CASRVDRGYNEQFF,TGTGCCAGCAGAGTTGACAGGGGGTACAATGAGCAGTTCTTC
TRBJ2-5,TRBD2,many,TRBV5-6,CASSWGGTETQYF,TGTGCCAGCAGCTGGGGGGGGACAGAGACCCAGTACTTC
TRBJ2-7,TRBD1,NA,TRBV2,CASLATQGVSYEQYF,TGTGCCAGCCTGGCGACACAGGGGGTGTCCTACGAGCAGTACTTC
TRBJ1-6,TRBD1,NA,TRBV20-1,CSSPGQGYNSPLHF,TGCAGTTCGCCGGGACAGGGCTACAATTCACCCCTCCACTTT
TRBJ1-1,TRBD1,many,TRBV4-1,CASSLTGTMNTEAFF,TGCGCCAGCAGCCTGACAGGGACCATGAACACTGAAGCTTTCTTT
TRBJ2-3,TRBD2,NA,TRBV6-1,CATLAGNTDTQYF,TGTGCCACCCTAGCGGGGAACACAGATACGCAGTATTTT
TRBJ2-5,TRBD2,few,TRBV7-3,CASSPTLAGVETQYF,TGTGCCAGCAGCCCGACTCTAGCGGGGGTCGAGACCCAGTACTTC
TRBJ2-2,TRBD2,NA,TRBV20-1,CSARPTAGDIGELFF,TGCAGTGCTCGACCCACCGCGGGAGACATCGGGGAGCTGTTTTTT
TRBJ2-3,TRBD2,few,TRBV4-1,CASSQVRAGVSTDTQYF,TGCGCCAGCAGCCAAGTGAGAGCGGGGGTAAGCACAGATACGCAGTATTTT
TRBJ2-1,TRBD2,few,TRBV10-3,CAISTGTSAYNEQFF,TGTGCCATCAGTACCGGGACTAGCGCTTACAATGAGCAGTTCTTC
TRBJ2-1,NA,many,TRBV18,CASSPPTGSVYANEQFF,TGTGCCAGCTCACCACCGACCGGCAGCGTTTATGCCAATGAGCAGTTCTTC
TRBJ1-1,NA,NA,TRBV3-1,CASRWTAMNTEAFF,TGTGCCAGCAGGTGGACAGCCATGAACACTGAAGCTTTCTTT